This T cell receptor (beta chain) was sequenced in a study of neurological immune-mediated disorders. General study points: While HTLV-1-associated myelopathy showed the greatest TCR clonal expansion, multiple sclerosis showed the least, falling below healthy controls.

The CDR3 extends over 15 amino acids. Deletions cut 3 bases from V and 4 bases from J, with 13 bases between. CDR1 and CDR2 from the germline V gene are ENHRY and SYGVKD. Each TCR transcript was tagged with a 10-nucleotide random UMI during 5'RACE. The authors obtained over 180 million TCR-beta sequences from 15-18 subjects per sequencing run. One entry per CDR3 protein, called by TCRdb with MiXCR from the 5' RACE reads. Seen here are approximately 49,000 distinct CDR3 sequences, about 9% observed once, and the top ten hold 1.6%. This clonotype came up many times. The antigen remains unidentified. The time point: longitudinal time-point 1 (baseline). The unsorted libraries originated from 2 million PBMCs that had been stored at -80 C.

Specimen: PBMCs. The sequence was collected from a woman between 35 and 50 years old in good health. V usage is TRBV10-3 and J usage is TRBJ2-1; D might be TRBD2 (5 bases). The CDR3 bases are TGTGCCATCAGTGAAGATATAACGGGGTACAATGAGCAGTTCTTC. It specifies CAISEDITGYNEQFF.